The 21 T cell receptor beta chains listed next were all sequenced from one sample in a study of T cell clones after liver transplantation. The method was immunoSEQ multiplex PCR; TCRdb's version includes in-frame clones alone and lacks a portion of them. The sample contains 60,000 or so clones, less than 75% of which appear only once. Here the sequenced sample was CD4+ T cells from blood, taken at the 22-month timepoint. The receptors here all came from a human patient who received a liver transplant. Part of the T cells may come from the graft donor.

J is TRBJ1-2 and V is TRBV13; D possibly corresponds to TRBD1 (5 bases). The germline CDR1 and CDR2 sequences are PRHDT and FYEKMQ (reference sequence). The CDR3 consists of 12 residues. Trimming took 6 bases from V and 4 from J, leaving 9 bases between them. The CDR3 region is CASSLRGYGYTF. The CDR3 DNA reads as TGTGCCAGCAGTTTAAGGGGCTATGGCTACACCTTC.

J is TRBJ2-2 and V is TRBV5-1; TRBD2 matches at 7 bases. The junction had 8 bases not matched to a gene; V was cut back by 5 bases and J by 1 base. Germline CDR1 SGHRS, CDR2 YFSETQ. The CDR3 totals 16 residues. DNA of the CDR3: TGCGCCAGCAGTCCGCGCGCGGGGGTGAACACCGGGGAGCTGTTTTTT. This sequence encodes CASSPRAGVNTGELFF.

The V call is TRBV11-2, the J call TRBJ1-5; a weak D match, TRBD1 (5 bases). Germline assignment: CDR1 SGHAT and CDR2 FQNNGV. With 5 bases removed from V and 4 bases from J, the gap between germline ends came to 15 bases. The CDR3 covers 15 residues. The CDR3 sequence: CASSPSQGRNQPQHF. The CDR3 coding sequence is TGTGCCAGCAGCCCTAGCCAGGGACGGAATCAGCCCCAGCATTTT.

This clone was seen more than once but under ten times. The rearrangement links TRBV7-2 to TRBJ2-2; tentatively, D is TRBD1 (5 bases). The CDR3 covers 13 residues. The V gene's germline CDR1 is SGHTA and CDR2 FQGNSA. The V and J ends lost 5 bases and 7 bases respectively, with 11 bases between them. CDR3 nucleotides: TGTGCCAGCAGCCTACAGGTACACGGGGAGCTGTTTTTT. It codes for CASSLQVHGELFF.

This chain connects TRBV28 to TRBJ1-2; perhaps TRBD1 as D (6 bases). This CDR3 spans 15 amino acids. CDR1 is MDHEN, CDR2 SYDVKM, per germline. V lost 6 bases, J lost 7 bases, and 21 bases lay in between. CDR3: CASSSLGGPSVGYTF. DNA of the CDR3: TGTGCCAGCAGCTCACTGGGGGGGCCCTCGGTTGGCTACACCTTC.

The V gene is TRBV9, the J gene TRBJ1-2; perhaps TRBD1 as D (6 bases). The V end lost 6 bases, the J end lost 5 bases, and 17 bases lay between the germline ends. Germline V gene lookup returns CDR1 SGDLS and CDR2 YYNGEE. The CDR3 is 14 amino acids. CDR3 sequence reads: CASTPPGARYGYTF. CDR3 coding DNA: TGTGCCAGCACCCCCCCGGGGGCAAGGTATGGCTACACCTTC.

In its sample, this clone was seen once. The chain employs TRBV6-1 and TRBJ1-6, with 10 bases lining up with TRBD1. The germline gives CDR1 MNHNS, CDR2 SASEGT. This CDR3 spans 18 amino acids. V lost 2 bases and J lost 6; bases outside the gene matches: 10. This chain's CDR3 is CASSESFSGTGVNSPLHF. The CDR3 DNA follows: TGTGCCAGCAGTGAATCCTTTTCCGGGACAGGGGTTAATTCACCCCTCCACTTT.

The chain uses TRBV28 and TRBJ1-2; 8 nucleotides agree with TRBD1. The CDR3 spans 16 residues. Germline lookup yields CDR1 MDHEN and CDR2 SYDVKM. Unmatched junction bases numbered 11, after V lost 2 bases and J lost 6 bases. Here the CDR3 reads CASSLSVGQGANGYTF. The DNA for the CDR3 is TGTGCCAGCAGTTTAAGCGTTGGGCAGGGGGCGAATGGCTACACCTTC.

The chain joins TRBV28 to TRBJ1-5; D is perhaps TRBD1 (5 bases). The germline gives CDR1 MDHEN, CDR2 SYDVKM. This CDR3 is built from 13 residues. V was trimmed by 5 bases and J by 9 bases, leaving 14 bases between them. Written as DNA, the CDR3 is TGTGCCAGCAGTCCTACCAGGGAGCGGCCCCAGCATTTT. Amino acid sequence: CASSPTRERPQHF.

The CDR3 DNA reads TGTGCCTGGAGTTCCACAGTTAATGAAAAACTGTTTTTT. Its protein is CAWSSTVNEKLFF. The chain recombines TRBV30 with TRBJ1-4; no clear D gene. The V and J ends lost 2 bases and 4 bases respectively, with 8 bases between them. CDR1 and CDR2 (germline): GTSNPN, SVGIG (reference sequence). The CDR3 sequence is 13 residues long.

This chain uses TRBV5-4 with TRBJ1-1, with D hard to call. Germline assignment: CDR1 SGHNT and CDR2 YYREEE (reference sequence). The CDR3 has 14 amino acids. The germline V and J ends were trimmed by 4 bases and 3 bases, with 13 bases remaining between them. This CDR3 reads CASSTDYPDTEAFF. CDR3 nucleotides: TGTGCCAGCAGCACGGACTATCCCGACACTGAAGCTTTCTTT.

The chain links TRBV7-2 to TRBJ2-3; either TRBD1 or TRBD2 may supply D (6 bases each). CDR1 is SGHTA and CDR2 is FQGNSA in the germline V gene. Trimming left V 5 bases short and J 2 bases short, with 14 bases between. The CDR3 consists of 15 residues. As DNA, the CDR3 is TGTGCCAGCAGCGTGGGGGGACACAACACAGATACGCAGTATTTT. Translated: CASSVGGHNTDTQYF.

The chain links TRBV14 to TRBJ2-3; possibly TRBD1 for D (5 bases). Trimming stripped 1 base from V and 9 bases from J, with 8 bases between. This CDR3 has 12 residues. Looked up from germline, CDR1 is SGHDN and CDR2 is FVKESK. The CDR3 protein is CASSQAGYTQYF. CDR3 DNA sequence: TGTGCCAGCAGCCAAGCAGGGTACACGCAGTATTTT.

The chain uses TRBV5-1 and TRBJ2-1; the D gene is possibly TRBD1 (7 bases). The CDR3 covers 17 residues. The germline V gene has CDR1 SGHRS and CDR2 YFSETQ. V was shortened by 3 bases and J by 9 bases, with 25 bases between the two germline ends. CDR3 amino acids: CASSSRSGGFGSGEQFF. The CDR3 DNA sequence: TGCGCCAGCAGCTCCCGGTCAGGGGGGTTCGGGAGTGGTGAGCAGTTCTTC.

This chain connects TRBV9 to TRBJ1-6, with a weak D call TRBD1 (5 bases). This CDR3 region has 15 residues. The germline gives CDR1 SGDLS, CDR2 YYNGEE. The V gene lost 0 bases and the J gene lost 9 bases, with 13 bases spanning the gap. This CDR3 is CASSVDRQGGSPLHF. CDR3 bases: TGTGCCAGCAGCGTAGATCGGCAGGGTGGTTCACCCCTCCACTTT.

The chain uses TRBV6-5 and TRBJ1-1; 7 bases line up with TRBD1. The length of the CDR3 is 13 residues. After removal of 10 bases from V and 3 bases from J, the junction contained 8 bases not matched to a gene. CDR1 MNHEY and CDR2 SVGAGI come from the germline V gene. CDR3 DNA sequence: TGTGCCACCCGGACAGGTCCCCACACTGAAGCTTTCTTT. The encoded protein is CATRTGPHTEAFF.

Only one count was recorded for this clone. CDR3 DNA sequence: TGTGCCAGCAGCGCGGGGTTTAGCAATCAGCCCCAGCATTTT. Protein sequence: CASSAGFSNQPQHF. The chain uses TRBV9 and TRBJ1-5; D ambiguous. Germline loops: CDR1 SGDLS, CDR2 YYNGEE. This CDR3 comprises 14 residues. V lost 3 bases and J lost 0, with 7 bases in between.

The table lists this clone with a few counts. This chain joins TRBV6-5 and TRBJ1-5; 9 positions match TRBD1. Losses at the gene ends were 5 bases for V and 6 bases for J; bases not matched to a gene: 5. The CDR3 extends over 14 amino acids. Germline V lookup: CDR1 MNHEY, CDR2 SVGAGI. CDR3 bases: TGTGCCAGCAGTGAACAGGGGGCTAGTCAGCCCCAGCATTTT. Its protein product is CASSEQGASQPQHF.

The V and J genes are TRBV4-1 and TRBJ1-2; no clear D. This CDR3 region has 13 residues. Per the germline V gene, CDR1 is MGHRA and CDR2 is YSYEKL. Trimming pared 1 base from V and 4 bases from J, leaving 7 bases between. CDR3 region: CASSQASFYGYTF. The CDR3 DNA sequence: TGCGCCAGCAGCCAAGCTTCATTCTATGGCTACACCTTC.

The rearrangement joins TRBV9 to TRBJ1-3, with D possibly TRBD1 on 5 matching bases. Trimming removed 7 bases at V and 5 bases at J, with 19 bases between. CDR1 is SGDLS and CDR2 is YYNGEE in the germline V gene. The CDR3 has 15 amino acids. The DNA of the CDR3 is TGTGCCAGCGGGCCCGGGGGAGTTGAAAGAAACACCATATATTTT. Translation gives CASGPGGVERNTIYF.

The chain joins TRBV7-9 to TRBJ1-1, with a weak D call TRBD1 (5 bases). The CDR3 totals 15 residues. Germline V lookup: CDR1 SEHNR, CDR2 FQNEAQ (reference sequence). V lost 2 bases and J lost 3, with 13 bases in between. The CDR3 DNA follows: TGTGCCAGCAGCTTACACGGGGCCGGGGACACTGAAGCTTTCTTT. This sequence encodes CASSLHGAGDTEAFF. The variable domain in full, completed from reference TRBV7-9 and TRBJ1-1, reads DTGVSQNPRHKITKRGQNVTFRCDPISEHNRLYWYRQTLGQGPEFLTYFQNEAQLEKSRLLSDRFSAERPKGSFSTLEIQRTEQGDSAMYLCASSLHGAGDTEAFFGQGTRLTVV.